The clone carrying this TCR beta chain appeared a few times. Antigen: not known. TCRdb re-analysed the 5' RACE reads in MiXCR, keeping a single row per CDR3 protein. The sample records roughly 370,000 distinct CDR3 sequences, about 20% being singletons. The data were obtained in a study of CD8 T cells in ankylosing spondylitis. From germline, CDR1 is SGHRS and CDR2 YFSETQ. The CDR3 spans 16 residues. Trimming shortened V by 0 bases and J by 5 bases, and 16 bases separated the two germline ends. Findings and caveats of the study: A TCR beta motif of several highly homologous variants seemed to mark ankylosing spondylitis blood. Relatively rare in peripheral blood, disease-linked clones were also CD8+.

This sequence originates from a male donor with ankylosing spondylitis. Sequenced: blood, either unsorted or a sorted T cell fraction (not recorded which). The chain recombines TRBV5-1 with TRBJ2-3; D perhaps matches TRBD2 (6 bases). The CDR3 DNA sequence: TGCGCCAGCAGCTTGGAAGGTGGGAGGATTGGAGATACGCAGTATTTT. Amino acids: CASSLEGGRIGDTQYF.